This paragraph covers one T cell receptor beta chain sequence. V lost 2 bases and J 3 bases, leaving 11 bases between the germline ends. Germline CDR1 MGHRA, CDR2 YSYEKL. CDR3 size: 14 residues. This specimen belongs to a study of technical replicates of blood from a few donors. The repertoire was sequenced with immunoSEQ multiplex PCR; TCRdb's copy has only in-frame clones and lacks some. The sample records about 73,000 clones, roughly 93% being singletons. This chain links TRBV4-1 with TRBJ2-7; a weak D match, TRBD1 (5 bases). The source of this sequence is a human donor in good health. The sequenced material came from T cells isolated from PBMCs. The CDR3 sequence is CASSQKRGGYEQYF. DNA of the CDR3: TGCGCCAGCAGCCAAAAAAGGGGCGGCTACGAGCAGTACTTC.